The 6 T cell receptor beta chains given below trace back to one sample, sequenced in a study of blood T cell repertoires in COVID-19. Assay: immunoSEQ multiplex PCR; the TCRdb copy retains only in-frame clones and omits some. The sample lists 300,000 or so clones, 86% occurring once. Sequencing input: peripheral blood. These receptor sequences come from a woman aged 45-65 years with acute or convalescent COVID-19.

As DNA, the CDR3 is TGTGCCAGCACCCCCGTTTATATCAGGGAAGAGACCCAGTACTTC. Translated, it gives CASTPVYIREETQYF. This chain uses TRBV6-5 with TRBJ2-5, with a weak D call TRBD1 (5 bases). The CDR3 is made up of 15 amino acids. With 7 bases removed from V and 3 bases from J, the gap between germline ends came to 18 bases. Germline loops: CDR1 MNHEY, CDR2 SVGAGI.

J is TRBJ2-5 and V is TRBV5-1; maybe TRBD2 (6 bases). The germline V and J ends were trimmed by 4 bases and 3 bases, with 19 bases remaining between them. This CDR3 is built from 16 residues. Germline CDR1 is SGHRS and CDR2 is YFSETQ. CDR3 coding DNA: TGCGCCAGCAGCCCCATGGAGGGAGTCCGAGAAGAGACCCAGTACTTC. Protein product: CASSPMEGVREETQYF.

In this sample, this clone turned up a few times. CDR3 residues: CASSLGGGVQETQYF. In nucleotides, the CDR3 is TGTGCCAGCAGCTTAGGTGGCGGGGTCCAAGAGACCCAGTACTTC. V gene TRBV7-2 combines with J gene TRBJ2-5, with D possibly matching TRBD2 (6 bases). CDR3 length: 15 amino acids. CDR1 and CDR2 from the germline V gene are SGHTA and FQGNSA. Trimming shortened V by 1 base and J by 1 base, and 10 bases separated the two germline ends.

The chain carries TRBV15 and TRBJ2-3, with D possibly being TRBD1 (6 bases). V was pared by 0 bases and J by 2 bases, with 12 bases between. Germline values: CDR1 LNHNV, CDR2 YYDKDF (reference sequence). The CDR3 runs 16 residues. The CDR3 reads CATSRDWGTNTDTQYF. The CDR3, as DNA: TGTGCCACCAGCAGAGATTGGGGGACAAACACAGATACGCAGTATTTT.

The chain employs TRBV6-2 or TRBV6-3 and TRBJ1-4; D gene ambiguous. The CDR3 contains 16 residues. Germline V gene lookup returns CDR1 MNHEY and CDR2 SVGEGT. V was clipped by 5 bases and J by 0 bases, with 13 bases between them. The CDR3 loop reads CASSPTDGATNEKLFF. The CDR3 DNA sequence: TGTGCCAGCAGTCCGACCGACGGAGCAACTAATGAAAAACTGTTTTTT.

CDR3 in amino acids: CASRTGVATNEKLFF. The CDR3, as DNA: TGTGCCAGCCGGACAGGAGTTGCAACTAATGAAAAACTGTTTTTT. The V call is TRBV25-1, the J call TRBJ1-4; TRBD1 matches 7 bases. The CDR3 sequence is 15 residues long. The germline V gene has CDR1 MGHDK and CDR2 SYGVNS. Trimming at V came to 8 bases and at J to 0 bases, leaving 6 bases not matched to a gene.